The 28 T cell receptor beta chains listed next were all sequenced from one sample in a study of T-cell reconstitution after alpha-beta-depleted transplantation in children. Unique molecular identifiers were incorporated during preparation of the TCRbeta library. In TCRdb, the PCR reads were re-called with MiXCR into one record per CDR3 protein. The sample contains a few hundred thousand distinct CDR3 sequences, around 12% of which appear only once. Sequenced material: PBMCs from the stem cell graft donor, taken from the stem cell graft. All receptors come from a human donor who donated a stem cell graft to a child with combined immunodeficiency.

A few counts support this clonotype. CDR3 DNA: TGCGCCAGCAGCTTGGGAGCCGCAGACCCTTCCTACGAGCAGTACTTC. This codes for CASSLGAADPSYEQYF. V and J are TRBV5-1 and TRBJ2-7; no reliable D call. Trimming pared 0 bases from V and 1 base from J, leaving 14 bases between. This CDR3 comprises 16 residues. Looked up from germline, CDR1 is SGHRS and CDR2 is YFSETQ.

V is TRBV18 and J is TRBJ2-7; D is unresolved. V lost 2 bases to trimming and J lost 7 bases, with 15 bases between them. Germline CDR1 is KGHSH and CDR2 is LQKENI. The CDR3 runs to 14 residues. Here the CDR3 DNA reads TGTGCCAGCTCACCAGCTGTGGCCATTGCGGAGCAGTACTTC. It specifies CASSPAVAIAEQYF. The full variable domain, rest sourced from reference TRBV18 and TRBJ2-7, is NAGVMQNPRHLVRRRGQEARLRCSPMKGHSHVYWYRQLPEEGLKFMVYLQKENIIDESGMPKERFSAEFPKEGPSILRIQQVVRGDSAAYFCASSPAVAIAEQYFGPGTRLTVT.

The sample holds a few counts of this clonotype. The chain couples TRBV19 to TRBJ2-7; 8 nucleotides line up with TRBD1. With V trimmed by 8 bases and J by 4 bases, 7 bases remained unmatched. Germline assignment: CDR1 LNHDA and CDR2 SQIVND (reference sequence). CDR3 length equals 13 residues. The CDR3 DNA is TGTGCCAGTCGAGGCAGGGGGCAGTACGAGCAGTACTTC. Residues: CASRGRGQYEQYF.

In DNA form, the CDR3 reads TGCGCCAGCAGCCAAGCCCGGGAGGAAATCTACGAGCAGTACTTC. Translation: CASSQAREEIYEQYF. The J gene is TRBJ2-7, the V gene TRBV4-3; 7 bases map to TRBD2. This CDR3 is 15 amino acids long. Germline V gene data show CDR1 as LGHNA and CDR2 as YSLEER. The junction had 6 bases not matched to a gene; V was cut back by 1 base and J by 3 bases.

The chain joins TRBV18 to TRBJ2-2; D is uncertain. Trimming pared 4 bases from V and 1 base from J, leaving 13 bases between. This CDR3 contains 16 residues. The germline V gene has CDR1 KGHSH and CDR2 LQKENI. The CDR3 here is CASSLGSLKNTGELFF. Here the CDR3 DNA reads TGTGCCAGCTCACTAGGGTCCCTCAAGAACACCGGGGAGCTGTTTTTT.

This clonotype appeared a few times. The chain carries TRBV7-2 and TRBJ1-2; TRBD1 matches at 7 bases. This CDR3 is 15 amino acids long. The germline V gene encodes CDR1 SGHTA and CDR2 FQGNSA. With 0 bases clipped from V and 5 bases from J, the junction kept 6 bases outside the gene matches. CDR3: CASSLAGGQPYGYTF. The CDR3 DNA is TGTGCCAGCAGCTTAGCGGGGGGACAGCCGTATGGCTACACCTTC.

The chain has TRBV15 and TRBJ2-4, with TRBD1 matching over 10 bases. V was pared by 0 bases and J by 7 bases, with 3 bases of the junction left unmatched. Per germline, CDR1 LNHNV and CDR2 YYDKDF (reference sequence). CDR3 length: 15 residues. The CDR3, as DNA: TGTGCCACCAGCAGAGATTGGGGACAGGGGAACATTCAGTACTTC. As protein: CATSRDWGQGNIQYF. Full variable domain (missing parts from reference TRBV15 and TRBJ2-4): DAMVIQNPRYQVTQFGKPVTLSCSQTLNHNVMYWYQQKSSQAPKLLFHYYDKDFNNEADTPDNFQSRRPNTSFCFLDIRSPGLGDTAMYLCATSRDWGQGNIQYFGAGTRLSVL.

This clonotype was counted between two and nine times. The rearrangement joins TRBV6-5 to TRBJ2-3; no reliable D call. Trimming left V 0 bases short and J 8 bases short, with 21 bases between. Per germline, CDR1 MNHEY and CDR2 SVGAGI. This CDR3 spans 17 amino acids. The CDR3 DNA is TGTGCCAGCAGTTACTCGTCAAGGGCAGCAGTTCTGGGTACGCAGTATTTT. As protein: CASSYSSRAAVLGTQYF.

The V and J genes are TRBV6-5 and TRBJ2-1; 12 positions agree with TRBD2. This CDR3 has 16 amino acids. Germline V gene sequence: CDR1 MNHEY, CDR2 SVGAGI. With 2 bases clipped from V and 4 bases from J, the junction kept 3 bases outside the gene matches. The chain's CDR3 is CASSYGLAGGYNEQFF. Written as DNA, the CDR3 is TGTGCCAGCAGTTACGGGCTAGCGGGAGGGTACAATGAGCAGTTCTTC.

This clonotype showed up many times. The V gene is TRBV11-2, the J gene TRBJ2-1; 7 bases are a match to TRBD2. With 5 bases clipped from V and 8 bases from J, the junction kept 12 bases outside the gene matches. Germline V CDR1 and CDR2: SGHAT, FQNNGV. The CDR3 is 15 amino acids. CDR3 protein: CASSPPMGGVYEQFF. In DNA form, the CDR3 reads TGTGCCAGCAGCCCCCCCATGGGGGGGGTCTATGAGCAGTTCTTC.

V usage is TRBV2 and J usage is TRBJ1-4, with D possibly being TRBD1 (5 bases). V lost 4 bases and J lost 8, with 11 bases in between. The CDR3 runs to 13 residues. The V gene's germline CDR1 is SNHLY and CDR2 FYNNEI. This CDR3 reads CASSVRGREKLFF. CDR3 DNA sequence: TGTGCCAGCAGTGTAAGGGGAAGGGAAAAACTGTTTTTT.

The rearrangement uses TRBV6-1 and TRBJ2-4; 12 bases fit TRBD2. CDR3 length: 19 residues. J gave up 0 bases and V 2 bases, and 8 bases lay outside the gene matches. Germline values: CDR1 MNHNS, CDR2 SASEGT. CDR3 region: CASSELLAGGHLAKNIQYF. CDR3 coding DNA: TGTGCCAGCAGTGAACTACTAGCGGGAGGTCACCTAGCCAAAAACATTCAGTACTTC.

This clonotype has at least ten counts. The rearrangement uses TRBV7-2 and TRBJ1-5; D is unresolved. Trimming removed 1 base from V and 3 bases from J, with 1 base in between. This CDR3 is 12 amino acids long. CDR1 is SGHTA and CDR2 is FQGNSA in the germline V gene. For the CDR3, the DNA is TGTGCCAGCAGCTTAGACAATCAGCCCCAGCATTTT. It is translated as CASSLDNQPQHF.

The V and J genes are TRBV12-5 and TRBJ2-1; no clear D gene. Per germline, CDR1 LGHNT and CDR2 FRNRAP. V dropped 10 bases and J dropped 4 bases, with 14 bases sitting between them. The CDR3 covers 13 residues. DNA for the CDR3: TGTGCTACAGGCCGCGGAGTATACAATGAGCAGTTCTTC. Translating gives CATGRGVYNEQFF.

This clonotype was seen ten or more times. The chain couples TRBV24-1 to TRBJ1-2; 8 bases line up with TRBD1. This CDR3 has 14 residues. J gave up 4 bases and V 4 bases, and 4 bases lay outside the gene matches. CDR1 is KGHDR, CDR2 SFDVKD, per germline. CDR3 protein: CATSEQGDPYGYTF. CDR3 sequence (DNA): TGTGCCACCAGTGAACAGGGGGATCCCTATGGCTACACCTTC.

The chain recombines TRBV7-9 with TRBJ1-2; D remains unclear. The germline V and J ends were trimmed by 5 bases and 5 bases, with 18 bases remaining between them. The CDR3 totals 15 residues. Germline lookup yields CDR1 SEHNR and CDR2 FQNEAQ (reference sequence). CDR3 sequence reads: CASSPTASGIYGYTF. CDR3 coding DNA: TGTGCCAGCAGCCCTACCGCGTCAGGCATTTATGGCTACACCTTC.

V is TRBV4-1 and J is TRBJ2-7; D possibly corresponds to TRBD1 (6 bases). The V gene lost 1 base and the J gene lost 0 bases, with 16 bases spanning the gap. Germline V gives CDR1 MGHRA, CDR2 YSYEKL. The CDR3 sequence is 17 residues long. The CDR3 sequence: CASSQGPSRGGSYEQYF. The DNA of the CDR3 is TGCGCCAGCAGCCAAGGACCTTCTAGAGGGGGCTCCTACGAGCAGTACTTC.

V gene TRBV29-1 combines with J gene TRBJ2-2; tentatively, D is TRBD2 (6 bases). Germline CDR1 is SQVTM and CDR2 is ANQGSEA. This CDR3 contains 12 residues. The CDR3 here is CAGGANTGELFF. The CDR3 region has the DNA TGCGCGGGCGGGGCGAACACCGGGGAGCTGTTTTTT.

This clonotype has more than one count but fewer than ten. V gene TRBV9 combines with J gene TRBJ2-1; 10 positions agree with TRBD2. Germline V CDR1 and CDR2: SGDLS, YYNGEE. V shed 1 base and J 9 bases; nucleotides not matched to a gene: 16. The CDR3 is 18 residues long. CDR3 DNA sequence: TGTGCCAGCAGCGTAAATAAGCGGGAGGGCCAGGTTTTAGGTGAGCAGTTCTTC. Translating gives CASSVNKREGQVLGEQFF.

This clonotype was detected many times. The chain joins TRBV5-1 to TRBJ2-7; tentatively, D is TRBD1 (5 bases). Deletions cut 0 bases from V and 5 bases from J, with 9 bases between. This CDR3 is 13 amino acids long. Germline-derived CDR1 and CDR2 are SGHRS and YFSETQ. The CDR3 nucleotides read TGCGCCAGCAGCTTGGCAGGGTTTCACGAGCAGTACTTC. This codes for CASSLAGFHEQYF. Full variable domain (remainder filled in from reference TRBV5-1 and TRBJ2-7): KAGVTQTPRYLIKTRGQQVTLSCSPISGHRSVSWYQQTPGQGLQFLFEYFSETQRNKGNFPGRFSGRQFSNSRSEMNVSTLELGDSALYLCASSLAGFHEQYFGPGTRLTVT.

The J gene is TRBJ2-4, the V gene TRBV6-2 or TRBV6-3; D might be TRBD1 (6 bases). Trimming left V 6 bases short and J 0 bases short, with 9 bases between. CDR1 and CDR2 (germline): MNHEY, SVGEGT. The CDR3 consists of 14 residues. CDR3 coding DNA: TGTGCCAGCAGGACAGGATTAGCCAAAAACATTCAGTACTTC. It specifies CASRTGLAKNIQYF.

This clonotype was recorded a few times. In DNA form, the CDR3 reads TGTGCCAGCATCGCAGCGGGAACGCAGTATTTT. Its protein is CASIAAGTQYF. The V call is TRBV6-2 or TRBV6-3, the J call TRBJ2-3, with 7 bases lining up with TRBD2. Germline V CDR1 and CDR2: MNHEY, SVGEGT. The CDR3 consists of 11 residues. V gave up 7 bases and J gave up 9 bases; unmatched junction bases: 4.

The chain joins TRBV29-1 to TRBJ1-3, with D perhaps matching TRBD1 (6 bases). Germline values: CDR1 SQVTM, CDR2 ANQGSEA. This CDR3 is built from 15 residues. Deletions cut 5 bases from V and 0 bases from J, with 14 bases between. The CDR3 DNA is TGCAGCGTTAGGACAGCCTCTTACTCTGGAAACACCATATATTTT. It encodes CSVRTASYSGNTIYF.

This clonotype came up a few times. The DNA of the CDR3 is TGCAGTGCTAGTACTCTCCTAACAGGAATAGATACGCAGTATTTT. Translation: CSASTLLTGIDTQYF. The rearrangement joins TRBV20-1 to TRBJ2-3, with D possibly TRBD1 on 5 matching bases. This CDR3 spans 15 amino acids. V was clipped by 3 bases and J by 5 bases, with 18 bases between them. CDR1 is DFQATT and CDR2 is SNEGSKA in the germline V gene (reference sequence).

The sample holds a few counts of this clonotype. The chain is built from TRBV20-1 and TRBJ2-3; D ambiguous. Germline values: CDR1 DFQATT, CDR2 SNEGSKA (reference sequence). The CDR3 has 13 residues. Trimming removed 0 bases at V and 2 bases at J, with 6 bases between. CDR3 nucleotides: TGCAGTGCTAGAGATTTGAACACAGATACGCAGTATTTT. Its protein product is CSARDLNTDTQYF.

This clonotype has more than one count but fewer than ten. The chain links TRBV7-3 to TRBJ2-1, with D possibly being TRBD1 or TRBD2 (5 bases each). The CDR3 spans 14 residues. The germline CDR1 and CDR2 sequences are SGHTA and FQGTGA. V lost 2 bases, J lost 5 bases, and 10 bases lay in between. CDR3 amino acids: CASSLDLGDNEQFF. Written as DNA, the CDR3 is TGTGCCAGCAGCTTAGACTTGGGGGACAATGAGCAGTTCTTC.

The V gene is TRBV20-1, the J gene TRBJ2-7; tentative D call: TRBD2 (6 bases). The ends were cut back, 0 bases at V and 0 bases at J, with 12 bases in the middle. From germline, CDR1 is DFQATT and CDR2 SNEGSKA (reference sequence). CDR3 length: 15 amino acids. CDR3 amino acids: CSARERRGGSYEQYF. Here the CDR3 DNA reads TGCAGTGCTAGAGAGAGGAGGGGAGGCTCCTACGAGCAGTACTTC.

CDR3 sequence reads: CASSDSITEAFF. The CDR3 region has the DNA TGTGCCAGCAGCGATTCAATAACTGAAGCTTTCTTT. The rearrangement links TRBV7-8 to TRBJ1-1; D gene ambiguous. V lost 5 bases, J lost 5 bases, and 9 bases lay in between. From germline, CDR1 is SGHVS and CDR2 FQNEAQ. There are 12 residues in the CDR3.